This TCR beta chain was sequenced for a study of cytomegalovirus exposure and HLA in healthy donors. Points from the study as a whole: TCR beta chains numbering more than 150 were designated cytomegalovirus-associated. High specificity and sensitivity for cytomegalovirus status were reported for the classifier.

V shed 1 base, J shed 16 bases, and the junction held 17 bases outside the gene matches. Per germline, CDR1 MGHRA and CDR2 YSYEKL. The CDR3 is 16 residues long. Sequencing used immunoSEQ multiplex PCR; TCRdb keeps in-frame clones, though not all of them. The sample has approximately 150,000 clones, about 91% seen once. Notes on this clone: The antigen remains undetermined.

The chain carries TRBV4-1 and TRBJ2-1, with 9 bases identical to TRBD2. The material sequenced was PBMCs. The sequence was obtained from a man younger than 35 in good health and CMV-seropositive. The CDR3 reads CASSQGRGKAGGGIFF. CDR3 coding DNA: TGCGCCAGCAGCCAAGGACGGGGAAAAGCGGGAGGAGGAATATTCTTC.